A single sample is the source of the 16 T cell receptor beta chains below, sequenced in a study of T cell repertoires in cytomegalovirus infection. These receptors are not linked to any known antigen. TCRdb recomputed calls from the reads with MiXCR, one row per CDR3 protein. This sample carries around 900,000 distinct CDR3 sequences, around 29% of them seen once, and the ten largest clones take over 11%. The specimen was cultured CD8+ T cells from PBMCs, collected from culture after CMV antigen stimulation. Receptor source: a human donor in good health (CMV status not recorded). Some clones in this sample may be carry-over from other donors' samples.

The chain joins TRBV6-6 to TRBJ1-2; D unclear. The V gene's germline CDR1 is MNHNY and CDR2 SVGAGI (reference sequence). The CDR3 is made up of 16 amino acids. V lost 0 bases and J 8 bases, leaving 19 bases between the germline ends. The CDR3 reads CASSYSVVSVLEGYTF. For the CDR3, the DNA is TGTGCCAGCAGTTACTCGGTCGTCTCAGTATTGGAGGGCTACACCTTC.

The genes are TRBV27 and TRBJ1-4; TRBD1 might be the D (5 bases). The germline gives CDR1 MNHEY, CDR2 SMNVEV (reference sequence). The CDR3 has 15 residues. V was trimmed by 0 bases and J by 8 bases, leaving 13 bases between them. The CDR3 protein is CASSLSMRAGEKLFF. CDR3 DNA: TGTGCCAGCAGTTTATCAATGAGGGCAGGGGAAAAACTGTTTTTT.

This clonotype appeared once. The chain couples TRBV27 to TRBJ2-3; tentatively, D is TRBD2 (5 bases). The CDR3 has 16 amino acids. Germline values: CDR1 MNHEY, CDR2 SMNVEV (reference sequence). The ends were cut back, 2 bases at V and 3 bases at J, with 15 bases in the middle. The CDR3 nucleotides are TGTGCCAGCAGTTTAGCCGCACCCGGGAATACAGATACGCAGTATTTT. This gives the protein CASSLAAPGNTDTQYF.

This chain connects TRBV20-1 to TRBJ2-3; 9 positions agree with TRBD2. Trimming took 0 bases from V and 0 from J; bases not matched to a gene: 4. The CDR3 extends over 16 amino acids. The germline CDR1 and CDR2 sequences are DFQATT and SNEGSKA (reference sequence). The CDR3 spells CSARESLAGSTDTQYF. CDR3 DNA sequence: TGCAGTGCTAGAGAATCCCTAGCGGGGAGCACAGATACGCAGTATTTT.

The table lists this clonotype with many counts. Germline and junction disagree at one end, which may indicate a read error. The J gene is TRBJ1-6, the V gene TRBV7-8; D is unresolved. The CDR3 sequence is 14 residues long. Germline CDR1 and CDR2: SGHVS and FQNEAQ. The CDR3 spells CASSLDGYSSPLHF. The CDR3 nucleotides are TGTGCCAGCAGCTTAGACGGGTATAGTTCACCCCTCCACTTT. Drawing the rest from reference TRBV7-8 and TRBJ1-6, the complete variable domain is GAGVSQSPRYKVAKRGQDVALRCDPISGHVSLFWYQQALGQGPEFLTYFQNEAQLDKSGLPSDRFFAERPEGSVSTLKIQRTQQEDSAVYLCASSLDGYSSPLHFGNGTRLTVT.

J is TRBJ2-1 and V is TRBV10-3; D is uncertain. The CDR3 loop spans 16 amino acids. Trimming took 5 bases from V and 1 from J, leaving 15 bases between them. CDR1 is ENHRY, CDR2 SYGVKD, per germline. The CDR3 region is CAISHDASDSYNEQFF. CDR3 bases: TGTGCCATCAGTCACGACGCCTCCGATTCCTACAATGAGCAGTTCTTC.

The genes are TRBV6-6 and TRBJ2-7, with TRBD1 matching over 8 bases. Germline CDR1 reads MNHNY; CDR2 reads SVGAGI (reference sequence). The V segment lost 4 bases and the J segment 6 bases; nucleotides outside the gene matches: 5. The CDR3 extends over 13 amino acids. CDR3 in amino acids: CASSSDRVREQYF. The CDR3 nucleotides are TGTGCCAGCAGTTCGGACAGGGTTCGCGAGCAGTACTTC.

The chain links TRBV12-3 or TRBV12-4 to TRBJ1-1; TRBD1 matches 10 bases. Trimming removed 5 bases from V and 1 base from J; junction bases left unmatched: 10. The CDR3 consists of 17 residues. The CDR3 DNA sequence: TGTGCCAGCAGTGTGAGGGGACAGGGGTTGTGGAACACTGAAGCTTTCTTT. This codes for CASSVRGQGLWNTEAFF.

This clonotype has a single count. Here the CDR3 omits its conserved ending phenylalanine or tryptophan, so a read error is the likely source. This chain uses TRBV7-8 with TRBJ1-5; D not certain. This CDR3 has 15 residues. V was cut by 5 bases and J by 6 bases, with 17 bases left in between. Per germline, CDR1 SGHVS and CDR2 FQNEAQ. CDR3 residues: CASSTHKGIFQPQHL. CDR3 nucleotides: TGTGCCAGCAGCACACACAAAGGGATTTTTCAGCCCCAGCATCTT.

In this sample, this clonotype turned up many times. The chain recombines TRBV6-5 with TRBJ1-1; the match to TRBD1 covers 8 bases. The CDR3 extends over 16 amino acids. With 2 bases clipped from V and 1 base from J, the junction kept 6 bases outside the gene matches. Germline CDR1 MNHEY, CDR2 SVGAGI. The CDR3 DNA is TGTGCCAGCAGTTACGGGACAGGATTTGCGAACACTGAAGCTTTCTTT. Amino acid sequence: CASSYGTGFANTEAFF.

The chain couples TRBV4-2 to TRBJ2-7; D is possibly TRBD1 (7 bases). Germline V gene lookup returns CDR1 LGHNA and CDR2 YNFKEQ. The CDR3 sequence is 17 residues long. V lost 3 bases to trimming and J lost 0 bases, with 18 bases between them. The CDR3 nucleotides read TGTGCCAGCAGCCATAAGGAGGAGGGGGCCCTCTCCTACGAGCAGTACTTC. Its protein is CASSHKEEGALSYEQYF.

About this clonotype: As the CDR3 is not closed by the conserved phenylalanine or tryptophan, this likely results from a read error. The chain employs TRBV6-2 or TRBV6-3 and TRBJ2-6, with a possible D match to TRBD1 (6 bases). The germline gives CDR1 MNHEY, CDR2 SVGEGT. The CDR3 totals 20 residues. Trimming removed 2 bases from V and 9 bases from J, with 29 bases in between. The CDR3 sequence: CASSYLQNSGGTLMGNVLTS. CDR3 nucleotides: TGTGCCAGCAGTTACCTCCAAAACAGTGGGGGCACTCTGATGGGCAACGTCCTGACTTCC.

This clonotype was detected only a few times. V gene TRBV4-1 combines with J gene TRBJ2-3; D possibly corresponds to TRBD2 (6 bases). Germline V gene sequence: CDR1 MGHRA, CDR2 YSYEKL. CDR3 size: 16 residues. Trimming cost V 3 bases and J 0 bases, with 13 bases left between them. CDR3 protein: CASSQMPGLSTDTQYF. CDR3 nucleotide sequence: TGCGCCAGCAGCCAGATGCCGGGACTTAGCACAGATACGCAGTATTTT.

A few counts support this clonotype. The V and J genes are TRBV5-4 and TRBJ2-6; D is uncertain. Germline CDR1 SGHNT, CDR2 YYREEE (reference sequence). CDR3 size: 15 residues. Trimming cost V 0 bases and J 0 bases, with 4 bases left between them. The CDR3 coding sequence is TGTGCCAGCAGCTTGGAGCTCTCTGGGGCCAACGTCCTGACTTTC. Protein sequence: CASSLELSGANVLTF.

CDR3 in amino acids: CASSAIINEQFF. The CDR3 region has the DNA TGTGCCAGCAGTGCGATCATCAATGAGCAGTTCTTC. The chain links TRBV6-1 to TRBJ2-1, with D uncertain. The V and J ends lost 4 bases and 6 bases respectively, with 7 bases between them. This CDR3 has 12 residues. In germline, CDR1 is MNHNS, CDR2 SASEGT.

The chain uses TRBV7-6 and TRBJ2-4; TRBD2 agrees at 8 bases. Germline V gene data show CDR1 as SGHVS and CDR2 as FNYEAQ. V was clipped by 2 bases and J by 5 bases; unmatched bases: 11. The length of the CDR3 is 17 residues. The CDR3 bases are TGTGCCAGCAGCTTATTCGGGGGGGCCATAGCGGAAAACATTCAGTACTTC. This encodes CASSLFGGAIAENIQYF.